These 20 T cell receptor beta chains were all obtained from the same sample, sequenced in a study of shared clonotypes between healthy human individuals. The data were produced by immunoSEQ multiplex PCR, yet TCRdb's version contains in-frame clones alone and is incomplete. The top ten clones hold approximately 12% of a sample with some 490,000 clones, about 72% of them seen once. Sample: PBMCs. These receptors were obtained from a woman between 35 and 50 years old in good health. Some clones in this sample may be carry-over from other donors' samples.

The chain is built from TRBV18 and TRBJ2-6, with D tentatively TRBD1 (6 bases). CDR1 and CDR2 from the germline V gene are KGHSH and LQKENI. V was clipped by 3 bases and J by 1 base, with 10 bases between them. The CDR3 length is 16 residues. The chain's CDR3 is CASSPLQGSGANVLTF. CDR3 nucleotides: TGTGCCAGCTCACCGCTACAGGGATCTGGGGCCAACGTCCTGACTTTC.

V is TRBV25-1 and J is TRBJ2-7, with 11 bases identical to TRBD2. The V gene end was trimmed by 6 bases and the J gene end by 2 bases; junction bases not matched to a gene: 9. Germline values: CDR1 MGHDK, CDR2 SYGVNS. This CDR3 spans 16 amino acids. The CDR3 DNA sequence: TGTGCCAGCAGGCTGCGACCGGGACTAGCGGCCTACGAGCAGTACTTC. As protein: CASRLRPGLAAYEQYF.

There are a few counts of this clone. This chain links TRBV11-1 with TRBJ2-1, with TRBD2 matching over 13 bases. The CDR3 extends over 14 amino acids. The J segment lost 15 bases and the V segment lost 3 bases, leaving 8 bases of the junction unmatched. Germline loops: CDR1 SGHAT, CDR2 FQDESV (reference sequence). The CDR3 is CASSLRLAGGLRFF. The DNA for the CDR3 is TGTGCCAGCAGCTTGCGACTAGCGGGGGGTCTCCGGTTCTTC.

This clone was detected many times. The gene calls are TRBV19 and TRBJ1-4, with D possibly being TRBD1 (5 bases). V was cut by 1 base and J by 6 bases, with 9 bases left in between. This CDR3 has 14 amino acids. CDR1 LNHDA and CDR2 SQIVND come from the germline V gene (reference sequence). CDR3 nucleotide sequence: TGTGCCAGTAGTATAGGGGGCGCCGATGAAAAACTGTTTTTT. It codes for CASSIGGADEKLFF.

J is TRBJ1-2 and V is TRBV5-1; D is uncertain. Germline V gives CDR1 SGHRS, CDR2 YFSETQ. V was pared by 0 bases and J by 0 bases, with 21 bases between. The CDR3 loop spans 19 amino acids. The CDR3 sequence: CASSLGIALRKLTNYGYTF. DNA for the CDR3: TGCGCCAGCAGCTTGGGGATTGCTCTTAGGAAGCTCACTAACTATGGCTACACCTTC. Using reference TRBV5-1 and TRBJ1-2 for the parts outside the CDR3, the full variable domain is KAGVTQTPRYLIKTRGQQVTLSCSPISGHRSVSWYQQTPGQGLQFLFEYFSETQRNKGNFPGRFSGRQFSNSRSEMNVSTLELGDSALYLCASSLGIALRKLTNYGYTFGSGTRLTVV.

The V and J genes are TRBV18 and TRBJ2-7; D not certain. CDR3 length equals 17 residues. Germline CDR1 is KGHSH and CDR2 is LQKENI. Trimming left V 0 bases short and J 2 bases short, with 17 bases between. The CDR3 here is CASSPPSGPGLTYEQYF. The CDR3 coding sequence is TGTGCCAGCTCACCACCTTCCGGGCCGGGCCTTACCTACGAGCAGTACTTC.

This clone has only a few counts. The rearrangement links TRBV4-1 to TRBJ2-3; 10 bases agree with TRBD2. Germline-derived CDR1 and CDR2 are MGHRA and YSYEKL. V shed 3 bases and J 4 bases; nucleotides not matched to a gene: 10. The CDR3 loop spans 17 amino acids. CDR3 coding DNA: TGCGCCAGCAGCCATCCCAAGCGGGAGGGCCCGGCAGATACGCAGTATTTT. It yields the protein CASSHPKREGPADTQYF.

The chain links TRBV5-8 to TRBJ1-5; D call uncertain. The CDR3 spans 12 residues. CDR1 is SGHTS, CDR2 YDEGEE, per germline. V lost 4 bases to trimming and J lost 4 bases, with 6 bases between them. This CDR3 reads CASSLSNQPQHF. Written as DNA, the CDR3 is TGTGCCAGCAGCCTTTCTAATCAGCCCCAGCATTTT.

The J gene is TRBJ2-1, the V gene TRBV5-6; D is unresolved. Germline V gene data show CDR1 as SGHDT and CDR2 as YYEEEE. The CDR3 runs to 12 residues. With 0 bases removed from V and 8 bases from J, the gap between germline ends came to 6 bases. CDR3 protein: CASSLGLDEQFF. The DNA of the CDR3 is TGTGCCAGCAGCTTGGGGTTGGATGAGCAGTTCTTC.

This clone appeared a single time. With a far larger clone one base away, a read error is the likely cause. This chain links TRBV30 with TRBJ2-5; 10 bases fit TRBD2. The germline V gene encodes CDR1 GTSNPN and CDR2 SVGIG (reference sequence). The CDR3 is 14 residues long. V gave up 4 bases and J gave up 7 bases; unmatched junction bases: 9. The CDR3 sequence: CAWTSGSFQGTQYF. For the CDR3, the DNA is TGTGCCTGGACTAGCGGGAGCTTTCAGGGGACCCAGTACTTC. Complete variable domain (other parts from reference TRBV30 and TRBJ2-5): SQTIHQWPATLVQPVGSPLSLECTVEGTSNPNLYWYRQAAGRGLQLLFYSVGIGQISSEVPQNLSASRPQDRQFILSSKKLLLSDSGFYLCAWTSGSFQGTQYFGPGTRLLVL.

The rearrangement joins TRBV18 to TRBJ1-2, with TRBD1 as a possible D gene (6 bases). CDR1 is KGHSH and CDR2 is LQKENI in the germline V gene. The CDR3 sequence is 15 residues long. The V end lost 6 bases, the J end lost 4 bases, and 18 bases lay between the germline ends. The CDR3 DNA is TGTGCCAGCTCGCCGGAACAGGGCGAGAGCTATGGCTACACCTTC. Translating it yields CASSPEQGESYGYTF. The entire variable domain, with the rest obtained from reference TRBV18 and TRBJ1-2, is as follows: NAGVMQNPRHLVRRRGQEARLRCSPMKGHSHVYWYRQLPEEGLKFMVYLQKENIIDESGMPKERFSAEFPKEGPSILRIQQVVRGDSAAYFCASSPEQGESYGYTFGSGTRLTVV.

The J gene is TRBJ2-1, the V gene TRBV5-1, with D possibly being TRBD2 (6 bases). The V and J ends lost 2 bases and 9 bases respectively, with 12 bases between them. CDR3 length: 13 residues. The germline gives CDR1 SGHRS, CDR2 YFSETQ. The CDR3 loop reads CASSFIRGSEQFF. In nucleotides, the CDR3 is TGCGCCAGCAGCTTCATACGGGGGAGTGAGCAGTTCTTC.

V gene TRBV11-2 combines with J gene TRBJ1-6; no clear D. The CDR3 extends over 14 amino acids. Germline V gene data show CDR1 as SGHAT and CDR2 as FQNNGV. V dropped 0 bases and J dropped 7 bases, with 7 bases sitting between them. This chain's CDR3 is CASSLEYSNSPLHF. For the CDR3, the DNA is TGTGCCAGCAGCTTAGAGTATAGCAATTCACCCCTCCACTTT.

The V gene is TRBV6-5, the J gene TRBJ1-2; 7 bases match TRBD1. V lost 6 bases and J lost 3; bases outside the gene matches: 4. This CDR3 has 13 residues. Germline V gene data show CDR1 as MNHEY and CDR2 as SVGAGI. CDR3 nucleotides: TGTGCCAGCAGGGGGGACAGATACTATGGCTACACCTTC. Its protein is CASRGDRYYGYTF.

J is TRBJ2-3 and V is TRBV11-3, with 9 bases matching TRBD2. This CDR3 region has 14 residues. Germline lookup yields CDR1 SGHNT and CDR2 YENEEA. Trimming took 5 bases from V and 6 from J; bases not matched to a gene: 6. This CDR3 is CASSTPAGGDTQYF. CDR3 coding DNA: TGTGCCAGCAGCACCCCAGCGGGAGGCGATACGCAGTATTTT.

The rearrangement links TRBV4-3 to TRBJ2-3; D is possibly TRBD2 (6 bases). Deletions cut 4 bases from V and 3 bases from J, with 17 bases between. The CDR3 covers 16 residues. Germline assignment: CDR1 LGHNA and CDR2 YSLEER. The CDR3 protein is CASSPAGGRGTDTQYF. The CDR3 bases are TGCGCCAGCAGCCCAGCCGGGGGTCGAGGAACAGATACGCAGTATTTT.

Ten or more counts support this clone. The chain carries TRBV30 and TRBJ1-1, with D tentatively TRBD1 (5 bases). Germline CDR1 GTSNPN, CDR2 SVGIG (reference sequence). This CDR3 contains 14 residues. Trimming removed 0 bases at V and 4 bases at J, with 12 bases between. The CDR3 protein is CAWSVGVSVTEAFF. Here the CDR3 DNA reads TGTGCCTGGAGTGTGGGGGTGTCGGTCACTGAAGCTTTCTTT.

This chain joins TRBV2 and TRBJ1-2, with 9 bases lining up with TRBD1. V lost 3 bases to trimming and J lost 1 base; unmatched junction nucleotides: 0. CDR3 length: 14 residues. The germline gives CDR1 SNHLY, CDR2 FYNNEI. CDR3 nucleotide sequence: TGTGCCAGCAGTGAGGACAGGGGTAACTATGGCTACACCTTC. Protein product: CASSEDRGNYGYTF. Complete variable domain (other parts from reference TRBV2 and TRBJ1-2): EPEVTQTPSHQVTQMGQEVILRCVPISNHLYFYWYRQILGQKVEFLVSFYNNEISEKSEIFDDQFSVERPDGSNFTLKIRSTKLEDSAMYFCASSEDRGNYGYTFGSGTRLTVV.

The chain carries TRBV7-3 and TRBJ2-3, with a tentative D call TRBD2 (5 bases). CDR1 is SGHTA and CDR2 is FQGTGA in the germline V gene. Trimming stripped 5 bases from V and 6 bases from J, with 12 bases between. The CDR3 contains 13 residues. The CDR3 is CASSPGRGDTQYF. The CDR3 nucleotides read TGTGCCAGCAGCCCCGGGCGAGGGGATACGCAGTATTTT.

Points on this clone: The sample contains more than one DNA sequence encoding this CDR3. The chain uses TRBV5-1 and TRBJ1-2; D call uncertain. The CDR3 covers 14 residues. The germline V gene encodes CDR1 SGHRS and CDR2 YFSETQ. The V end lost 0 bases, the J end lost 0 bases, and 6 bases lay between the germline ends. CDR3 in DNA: TGCGCCAGCAGCTTGGACGGTACTAACTATGGCTACACCTTC. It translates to CASSLDGTNYGYTF.